The 13 T cell receptor beta chains below all came from one sample that was sequenced in a study of cytomegalovirus exposure and HLA in healthy donors. Repertoires were generated with immunoSEQ multiplex PCR, while TCRdb's copy carries only in-frame clones and drops some. The table lists approximately 160,000 clones, 95% to 97% of them singletons. The material sequenced was PBMCs. These TCRs come from a woman under 30 in good health and CMV-seronegative.

This rearrangement joins TRBV7-8 to TRBJ1-3; no clear D gene. CDR3 size: 16 residues. The V end lost 5 bases, the J end lost 2 bases, and 16 bases lay between the germline ends. CDR1 and CDR2 from the germline V gene are SGHVS and FQNEAQ. CDR3 region: CASSLNPVTTGNTIYF. CDR3 nucleotide sequence: TGTGCCAGCAGCCTAAACCCCGTGACAACTGGAAACACCATATATTTT.

This clone was counted once. V gene TRBV7-9 combines with J gene TRBJ1-2; a weak D match, TRBD1 (5 bases). CDR1 is SEHNR and CDR2 is FQNEAQ in the germline V gene (reference sequence). The CDR3 extends over 13 amino acids. V gave up 2 bases and J gave up 4 bases, with 8 bases separating them. The CDR3: CASSLPGSYGYTF. CDR3 nucleotide sequence: TGTGCCAGCAGCTTACCAGGGTCCTATGGCTACACCTTC.

The chain employs TRBV16 and TRBJ1-6, with D hard to call. Trimming removed 3 bases at V and 10 bases at J, with 7 bases between. From germline, CDR1 is KGHSY and CDR2 FQNENV. The CDR3 totals 12 residues. CDR3 loop: CASSQGGSPLHF. The DNA for the CDR3 is TGTGCCAGCAGCCAGGGCGGGTCACCCCTCCACTTT.

A single count supports this clone. The genes are TRBV18 and TRBJ2-3, with 8 bases aligning to TRBD2. V lost 3 bases to trimming and J lost 2 bases; unmatched junction nucleotides: 7. Germline CDR1 KGHSH, CDR2 LQKENI. CDR3 length: 16 residues. DNA of the CDR3: TGTGCCAGCTCACCGGTGGCGGGGGGTACCACAGATACGCAGTATTTT. Translation gives CASSPVAGGTTDTQYF.

The V call is TRBV7-2, the J call TRBJ2-5; 9 nucleotides align to TRBD2. The CDR3 loop spans 15 amino acids. Per germline, CDR1 SGHTA and CDR2 FQGNSA. The V gene end was trimmed by 8 bases and the J gene end by 5 bases; junction bases not matched to a gene: 12. The CDR3 region has the DNA TGTGCCAGCGGGCTAGCGGGGATTACGGGGGAGACCCAGTACTTC. Protein sequence: CASGLAGITGETQYF. Together with reference TRBV7-2 and TRBJ2-5, the CDR3 gives the full variable domain: GAGVSQSPSNKVTEKGKDVELRCDPISGHTALYWYRQSLGQGLEFLIYFQGNSAPDKSGLPSDRFSAERTGGSVSTLTIQRTQQEDSAVYLCASGLAGITGETQYFGPGTRLLVL.

The chain joins TRBV7-9 to TRBJ1-4; 8 bases match TRBD1. The V gene's germline CDR1 is SEHNR and CDR2 FQNEAQ (reference sequence). The CDR3 runs to 14 residues. Unmatched junction bases numbered 1, after V lost 4 bases and J lost 3 bases. CDR3 in DNA: TGTGCCAGCAGCTCACAGGGGGCTAATGAAAAACTGTTTTTT. Protein product: CASSSQGANEKLFF.

This chain connects TRBV19 to TRBJ2-7, with 7 positions matching TRBD1. Germline V CDR1 and CDR2: LNHDA, SQIVND (reference sequence). The length of the CDR3 is 13 residues. The V gene end was trimmed by 5 bases and the J gene end by 2 bases; junction bases not matched to a gene: 3. The CDR3 sequence is CASSPGGTYEQYF. CDR3 DNA sequence: TGTGCCAGTAGTCCAGGGGGAACCTACGAGCAGTACTTC.

This chain uses TRBV18 with TRBJ2-5; no definite D call. The length of the CDR3 is 13 residues. Germline loops: CDR1 KGHSH, CDR2 LQKENI. V lost 3 bases to trimming and J lost 1 base, with 6 bases between them. CDR3 sequence: CASSPLFQETQYF. Here the CDR3 DNA reads TGTGCCAGCTCACCTCTGTTCCAAGAGACCCAGTACTTC.

The genes are TRBV4-3 and TRBJ2-1; the match to TRBD1 covers 8 bases. The ends lost 5 bases at V and 5 bases at J; junction bases unmatched: 2. This CDR3 comprises 13 residues. Germline assignment: CDR1 LGHNA and CDR2 YSLEER. The CDR3 DNA reads as TGCGCCAGCAGCGGGGACAGGCACAATGAGCAGTTCTTC. Amino acids: CASSGDRHNEQFF.

The chain recombines TRBV4-3 with TRBJ1-5; a weak D match, TRBD1 (5 bases). The ends were cut back, 1 base at V and 4 bases at J, with 8 bases in the middle. The CDR3 length is 14 residues. Germline V CDR1 and CDR2: LGHNA, YSLEER. CDR3 region: CASSQAQGNQPQHF. CDR3 DNA sequence: TGCGCCAGCAGCCAAGCTCAGGGTAATCAGCCCCAGCATTTT.

V is TRBV30 and J is TRBJ2-1, with 14 bases aligning to TRBD2. Germline assignment: CDR1 GTSNPN and CDR2 SVGIG (reference sequence). This CDR3 comprises 16 residues. The V gene end was trimmed by 3 bases and the J gene end by 8 bases; junction bases not matched to a gene: 9. CDR3 sequence reads: CAWSAFGLAGGDEQFF. The CDR3 DNA reads TGTGCCTGGAGCGCCTTCGGACTAGCGGGGGGCGATGAGCAGTTCTTC. Variable domain in full (rest from reference TRBV30 and TRBJ2-1): SQTIHQWPATLVQPVGSPLSLECTVEGTSNPNLYWYRQAAGRGLQLLFYSVGIGQISSEVPQNLSASRPQDRQFILSSKKLLLSDSGFYLCAWSAFGLAGGDEQFFGPGTRLTVL.

Written as DNA, the CDR3 is TGTGCCAGCAGTGCCGTAGCAGGGAGGACCGGGGAGCTGTTTTTT. It specifies CASSAVAGRTGELFF. This chain uses TRBV6-4 with TRBJ2-2; tentatively, D is TRBD2 (6 bases). This CDR3 has 15 residues. Germline lookup yields CDR1 MRHNA and CDR2 SNTAGT. V was pared by 4 bases and J by 5 bases, with 14 bases between.

The CDR3 is CASSYPNRGGYTF. The CDR3 nucleotides are TGTGCCAGCAGCTACCCCAACAGGGGAGGCTACACCTTC. V gene TRBV7-9 combines with J gene TRBJ1-2; 7 bases map to TRBD1. CDR3 length equals 13 residues. From germline, CDR1 is SEHNR and CDR2 FQNEAQ (reference sequence). V lost 4 bases and J lost 8; bases outside the gene matches: 7.